The present entry profiles one TCR beta chain with its context. What it binds is not known. It was autoimmune disease history or systemic immunosuppression that excluded patients. Sequenced by immunoSEQ multiplex PCR; TCRdb stores in-frame clones only, minus some. The table has under 150,000 clones, about 93% seen once. The data stem from a study of OX40 agonist ivuxolimab in advanced cancers. General study results and limits: Blood T cells, both CD4+ and CD8+, expanded clonally by week 6 at 0.1 to 3.0 mg/kg. The work left the antigen specificity of expanded peripheral T cells undetermined.

The V gene end was trimmed by 8 bases and the J gene end by 0 bases; junction bases not matched to a gene: 3. The CDR3 runs to 14 residues. Germline assignment: CDR1 ENHRY and CDR2 SYGVKD. The receptor was derived from an adult with an advanced solid tumor such as melanoma, head and neck, liver or kidney cancer. J is TRBJ2-7 and V is TRBV10-3; 11 bases agree with TRBD1. This specimen was CD4+ or CD8+ T cells sorted from blood, taken in a trial of the OX40 agonist ivuxolimab. CDR3 region: CAIAGTGGSYEQYF. CDR3 nucleotides: TGTGCCATCGCCGGGACAGGGGGCTCCTACGAGCAGTACTTC.